This T cell receptor (beta chain) was documented in a study of blood T cell repertoires in COVID-19. V shed 7 bases and J shed 4 bases, with 16 bases lying between them. This CDR3 spans 14 amino acids. From germline, CDR1 is SGHDN and CDR2 FVKESK. The age range of participants was about 18 to 90 years, with residence in under 30 US areas. The method was immunoSEQ multiplex PCR; TCRdb's version includes in-frame clones alone and lacks a portion of them. The table lists a few hundred thousand clones, over 75% of them singletons. The specimen sequenced was PBMCs or T cells enriched from blood (not recorded which). The receptor comes from a woman aged 45-65 years who had recovered from COVID-19. The V gene is TRBV14, the J gene TRBJ1-1, with a weak D call TRBD1 (5 bases). CDR3 in DNA: TGTGCCAGCACCCCAATGGGAGGGGCCACTGAAGCTTTCTTT. This codes for CASTPMGGATEAFF.